The entry below gives a single T cell receptor beta chain sequence along with its context. Antigen specificity is unknown. Use of 60 Vbeta and 13 Jbeta primers characterized the PCR. Produced via immunoSEQ multiplex PCR; TCRdb's table is partial and in-frame only. The sample holds fewer than 130,000 clones, 86% seen once. These data originate in a study of cytomegalovirus exposure and HLA in healthy donors. Study conclusions and caveats: Per published accounts, TCR beta sequences correctly predicted the HLA-A and HLA-B alleles of most subjects.

This CDR3 is 15 amino acids long. Per germline, CDR1 SNHLY and CDR2 FYNNEI. V was pared by 5 bases and J by 5 bases, with 16 bases between. Sequencing was performed on PBMCs. The source of this sequence is a man aged 35 to 55 in good health and CMV-seronegative. The chain joins TRBV2 to TRBJ1-5; D remains unclear. The CDR3 spells CASSSRAPRDQPQHF. The CDR3, as DNA: TGTGCCAGCAGTTCGCGGGCCCCCCGCGATCAGCCCCAGCATTTT.